This TCR beta chain derives from a study of CD4 T cells in relation to SARS-CoV-2 and coronaviruses. Study conclusions and caveats: The cross-reactivity analysis covered only spike protein, not other viral proteins.

Turning to this clone: What it binds is not known.

This table comes from immunoSEQ multiplex PCR, and its TCRdb copy is limited to in-frame clones, with some not included. The sample consists of about 40,000 clones, 77% of them appearing once. CDR1 and CDR2 (germline): SGHRS, YFSETQ. The CDR3 covers 13 residues. The V segment lost 9 bases and the J segment 2 bases; nucleotides outside the gene matches: 5. Sequenced: memory CD4+ T cells from PBMCs, cultured in vitro. The TCR sequence derives from an adult with COVID-19. The genes are TRBV5-1 and TRBJ2-1, with 7 bases fitting TRBD1. CDR3 nucleotides: TGCGCCACCGCGACAGGGCCCTACAATGAGCAGTTCTTC. Its translation is CATATGPYNEQFF.